This T cell receptor (beta chain) is from a study of blood T cell repertoires in COVID-19 (TCRdb year 2020). Study-wide context: Samples covering the acute and convalescent phases of COVID-19 were provided by collaborators in the United States, Italy and Spain. The material from the prospective study consisted of cDNA or gDNA derived from T cells, B-cell-depleted T cells, or PBMCs. The dataset comprised deeply sampled blood TCRbeta repertoires from subjects exposed to, actively infected with, or recovered from COVID-19. The repertoires were released in a freely available public database intended as a resource for research on the immune response to SARS-CoV-2. The samples were drawn from two sources: the first 160 participants of the ongoing ImmuneRACE study, and fewer than 1,500 subjects contributed by 6 global collaborators. Nearly every sample came with metadata listing a de-identified subject ID, COVID-19 status, age in years and sex. HLA class I and class II types, where available, came from metadata supplied by the sample provider rather than from assay-based typing.

The collaborating institutions used their own protocols to collect whole blood in K2EDTA tubes. For TCRbeta analysis, collaborators shipped samples as frozen whole blood, isolated PBMCs, or DNA extracted from either of those sample types. The immunoSEQ Assay, a bias-controlled multiplex PCR, was used to amplify TCRbeta CDR3 regions from genomic DNA. Per the source publication's procedure: Nucleated cell counts per sample were estimated from amplification of reference gene primers within the assay. To quantify the absolute abundance of each unique TCRbeta CDR3 rearrangement, sequence reads were collapsed and filtered. Productive Simpson clonality was computed per sample as the square root of Simpson's diversity index over productive rearrangements. TCRdb provides this immuneACCESS table in a form limited to in-frame rearrangements. Some clones are lacking; in checked studies, under half of them reflect an unresolved V gene, and why the rest are absent is not known. V and J calls and clone size are those listed in that table; D and trimming were worked out from the DNA. Present in this sample are 15,000 to 20,000 clones, roughly 81% of which were seen just once. Roughly 8.7% of the sample goes to the ten largest clones.

For this clone: Which antigen it targets is not known. Nothing much larger sits one base from this clone, and base qualities are not available.

From its cysteine to its phenylalanine, the CDR3 spans 16 amino acids. This entry keeps only the CDR3 DNA: 48 bases, framed from base 1. V gives up 2 bases and J gives up 2 bases, and the segment between their germline ends measures 16 bases. Based on the germline V gene (reference sequence), the CDR1 and CDR2 sequences are SGHNT and YYREEE. Study-wide conclusions, independent of this receptor: Clinical and demographic metadata were provided uncurated, with the amount varying by source and participant.

Sequenced input: peripheral blood. Recombination joined TRBV5-4 with TRBJ2-5; the D gene is possibly TRBD2, with 7 bases matching. The source is a man in his 60s with acute or convalescent COVID-19. The base sequence is TGTGCCAGCAGCTTCCGAGGGGGGGTACGACAAGAGACCCAGTACTTC. Its amino acids are CASSFRGGVRQETQYF.